This T cell receptor beta chain was documented in a study of blood T cell repertoires in COVID-19 (dated by TCRdb to between 2020 and 2021). About the full investigation: Samples from collaborators originated in the United States, Italy and Spain and spanned both the acute and convalescent phases of COVID-19. The dataset comprised deeply sampled blood TCRbeta repertoires from subjects exposed to, actively infected with, or recovered from COVID-19. The samples were drawn from the first 160 participants of the ongoing ImmuneRACE study and from over 950 subjects provided by 6 global collaborators. A freely available public database, intended as a resource for researchers studying the immune response to SARS-CoV-2, is where the repertoires were released. The prospective study material was composed of cDNA or gDNA derived from T cells, B-cell-depleted T cells, or PBMCs. A de-identified subject ID, COVID-19 status, age in years and sex were almost always included in the sample metadata. Where available, HLA class I and class II types were obtained from metadata supplied by the sample provider rather than from assay-based typing.

The collaborating institutions used their own protocols to collect whole blood in K2EDTA tubes. For TCRbeta analysis, collaborators shipped samples in one of three forms: frozen whole blood, isolated PBMCs, or DNA extracted from either of those sample types. Spanning cysteine to phenylalanine, the CDR3 consists of 15 amino acids. Only CDR3 DNA is held: 45 bases, read in frame from base 1. The germline V gene encodes CDR1 MNHEY and CDR2 SVGAGI. V and J are trimmed by 2 bases and 1 base, and the gene matches miss 4 bases of the junction. As to this clone: The antigen it recognizes is unknown. Per-base quality was not reported, and no clone a single base away is much larger than it.

What the authors observed across the whole study: How much clinical and demographic metadata was included differed by source and by participant, and the metadata was provided uncurated.

TCRbeta CDR3 regions were amplified from genomic DNA by means of the immunoSEQ Assay, a bias-controlled multiplex PCR. From the authors' description of their analysis: Within the assay, amplification of reference gene primers was used to estimate how many nucleated cells each sample contained. To quantify the absolute abundance of each unique TCRbeta CDR3 rearrangement, sequence reads were collapsed and filtered. For each sample, productive Simpson clonality was calculated by taking the square root of Simpson's diversity index across productive rearrangements. TCRdb stores this immuneACCESS table with in-frame sequences only. Part of the clones is absent; in the studies checked, under half of the shortfall reflects unresolved V genes, and no reason is known for the rest. The D gene and trimming were derived from the DNA, and the V and J assignments and clone size from that table. The sample table lists around 92,000 clones, under 85% of them with a count of one. The ten largest make up approximately 28% of the sample.

The source of this sequence is a woman at least 80 years old with acute or convalescent COVID-19. The V and J genes are TRBV6-5 and TRBJ2-5, with 7 junctional bases fitting TRBD1. Sequencing was performed on peripheral blood. The DNA sequence is as follows: TGTGCCAGCAGTTACCTGACAGGGTTCCAAGAGACCCAGTACTTC. This gives the protein CASSYLTGFQETQYF.